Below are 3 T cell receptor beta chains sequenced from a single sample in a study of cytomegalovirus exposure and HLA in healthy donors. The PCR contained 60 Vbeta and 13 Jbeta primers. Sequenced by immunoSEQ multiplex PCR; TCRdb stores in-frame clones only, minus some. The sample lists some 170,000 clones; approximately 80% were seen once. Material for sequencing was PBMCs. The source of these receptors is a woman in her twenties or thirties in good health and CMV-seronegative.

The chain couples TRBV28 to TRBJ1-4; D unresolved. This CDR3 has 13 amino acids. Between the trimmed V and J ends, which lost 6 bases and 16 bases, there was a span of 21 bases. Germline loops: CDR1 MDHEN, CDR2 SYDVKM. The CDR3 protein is CASSLPSADSRFF. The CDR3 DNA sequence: TGTGCCAGCAGCCTCCCCTCAGCAGACTCCAGGTTTTTT.

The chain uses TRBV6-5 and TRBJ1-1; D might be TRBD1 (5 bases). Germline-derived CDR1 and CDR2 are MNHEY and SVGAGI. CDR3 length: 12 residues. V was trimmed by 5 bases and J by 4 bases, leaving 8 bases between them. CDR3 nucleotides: TGTGCCAGCAGTGACAGCCGCACTGAAGCTTTCTTT. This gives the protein CASSDSRTEAFF.

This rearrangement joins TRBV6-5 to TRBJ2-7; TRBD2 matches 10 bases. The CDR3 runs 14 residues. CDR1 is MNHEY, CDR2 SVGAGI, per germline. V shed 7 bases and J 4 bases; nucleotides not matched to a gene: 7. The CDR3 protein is CASTTLAGRYEQYF. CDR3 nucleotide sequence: TGTGCCAGCACCACACTAGCGGGGCGATACGAGCAGTACTTC.